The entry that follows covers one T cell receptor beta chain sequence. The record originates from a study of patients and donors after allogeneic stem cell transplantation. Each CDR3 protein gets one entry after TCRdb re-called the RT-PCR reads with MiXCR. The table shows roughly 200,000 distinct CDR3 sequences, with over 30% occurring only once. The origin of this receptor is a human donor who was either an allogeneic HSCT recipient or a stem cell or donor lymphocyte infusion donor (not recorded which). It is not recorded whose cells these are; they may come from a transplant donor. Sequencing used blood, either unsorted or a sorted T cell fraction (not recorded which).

Here the CDR3 reads CASSYDRVYGYTF. The CDR3 region has the DNA TGTGCCAGCAGTTACGACAGGGTCTATGGCTACACCTTC. This chain links TRBV6-5 with TRBJ1-2, with 7 bases aligning to TRBD1. Per germline, CDR1 MNHEY and CDR2 SVGAGI. The V gene end was trimmed by 2 bases and the J gene end by 4 bases; junction bases not matched to a gene: 1. The CDR3 has 13 residues.